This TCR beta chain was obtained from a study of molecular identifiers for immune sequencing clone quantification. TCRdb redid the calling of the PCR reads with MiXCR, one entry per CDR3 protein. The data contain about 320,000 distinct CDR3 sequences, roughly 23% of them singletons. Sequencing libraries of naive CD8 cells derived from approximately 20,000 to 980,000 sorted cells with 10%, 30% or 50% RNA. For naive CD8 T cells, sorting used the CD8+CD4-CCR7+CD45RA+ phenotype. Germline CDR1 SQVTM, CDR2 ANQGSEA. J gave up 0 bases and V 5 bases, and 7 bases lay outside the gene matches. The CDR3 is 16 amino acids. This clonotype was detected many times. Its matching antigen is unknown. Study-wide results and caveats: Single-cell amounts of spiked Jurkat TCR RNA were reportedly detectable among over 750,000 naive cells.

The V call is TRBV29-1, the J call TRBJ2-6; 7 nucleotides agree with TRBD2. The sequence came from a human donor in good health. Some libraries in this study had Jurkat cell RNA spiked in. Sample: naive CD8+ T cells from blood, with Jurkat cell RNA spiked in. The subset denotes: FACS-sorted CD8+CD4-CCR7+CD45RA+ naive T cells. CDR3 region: CSVFWGGGSGANVLTF. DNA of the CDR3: TGCAGCGTTTTTTGGGGGGGGGGCTCTGGGGCCAACGTCCTGACTTTC.